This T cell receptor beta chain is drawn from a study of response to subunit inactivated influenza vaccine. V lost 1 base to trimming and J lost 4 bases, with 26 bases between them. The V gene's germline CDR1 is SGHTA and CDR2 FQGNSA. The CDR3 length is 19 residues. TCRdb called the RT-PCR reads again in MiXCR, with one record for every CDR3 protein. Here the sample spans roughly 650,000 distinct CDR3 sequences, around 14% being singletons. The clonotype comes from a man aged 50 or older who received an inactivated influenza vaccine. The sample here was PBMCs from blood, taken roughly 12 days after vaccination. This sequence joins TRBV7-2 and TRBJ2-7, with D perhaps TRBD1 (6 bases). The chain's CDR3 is CASSLGQGGFTLLGYEQYF. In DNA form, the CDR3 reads TGTGCCAGCAGCTTAGGCCAAGGGGGTTTTACCCTGCTCGGTTACGAGCAGTACTTC.